Below, one T cell receptor (beta chain) is given with its context. The CDR3 runs 11 residues. The germline V and J ends were trimmed by 5 bases and 5 bases, with 6 bases remaining between them. Looked up from germline, CDR1 is SGHTA and CDR2 is FQGNSA. The data were obtained in a study of blood T cell repertoires in COVID-19. TCRdb keeps only in-frame clones here, not all; method: immunoSEQ multiplex PCR. In the table there are approximately 70,000 clones, about nine tenths of which are singletons. The rearrangement uses TRBV7-2 and TRBJ2-5; D not certain. Sequenced sample: peripheral blood. This TCR derives from a woman between 65 and 79 years old with acute or convalescent COVID-19. CDR3 nucleotide sequence: TGTGCCAGCAGCAACACGGAGACCCAGTACTTC. It codes for CASSNTETQYF.